The clone carrying this T cell receptor (beta chain) occurred once. Antigen specificity is unknown. The germline CDR1 and CDR2 sequences are SGHNT and YYREEE (reference sequence). With V trimmed by 4 bases and J by 1 base, 4 bases remained unmatched. There are 16 residues in the CDR3. The data were taken from a study of cytomegalovirus exposure and HLA in healthy donors. About the research overall: Around 79 million unique TCRs, all from HLA-typed donors, were included in an early release of the data.

Study outcomes and limitations: Researchers reported from a later analysis that most CMV-associated TCR beta chains appeared HLA-restricted.

PCR used 60 Vbeta primers and 13 Jbeta primers. Libraries were prepared by immunoSEQ multiplex PCR; TCRdb keeps only in-frame clonotypes and omits some of them. The sample includes 120,000 or so clones, roughly 75% seen only once; the top ten take about 1.2%. The TCR originated in a female donor in good health and CMV-seronegative. The rearrangement links TRBV5-4 to TRBJ2-3; 12 nucleotides line up with TRBD2. The specimen was PBMCs. The CDR3 nucleotides are TGTGCCAGCAGCACGCGACTAGCGGGAGGCACAGATACGCAGTATTTT. The encoded protein is CASSTRLAGGTDTQYF.